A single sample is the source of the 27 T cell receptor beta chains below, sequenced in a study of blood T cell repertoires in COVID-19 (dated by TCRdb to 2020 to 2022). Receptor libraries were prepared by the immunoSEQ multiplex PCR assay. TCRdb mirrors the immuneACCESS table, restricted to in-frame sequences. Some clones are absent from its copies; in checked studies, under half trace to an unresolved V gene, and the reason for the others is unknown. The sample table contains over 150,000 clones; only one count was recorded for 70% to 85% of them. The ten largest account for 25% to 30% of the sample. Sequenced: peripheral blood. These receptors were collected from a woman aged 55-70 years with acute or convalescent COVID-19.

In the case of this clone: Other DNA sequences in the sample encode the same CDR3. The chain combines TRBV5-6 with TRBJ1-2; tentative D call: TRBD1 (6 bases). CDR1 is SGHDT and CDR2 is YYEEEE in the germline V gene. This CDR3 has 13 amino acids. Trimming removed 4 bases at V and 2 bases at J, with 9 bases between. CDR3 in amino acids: CASSPDRNYGYTF. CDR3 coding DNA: TGTGCCAGCAGCCCGGACAGAAACTATGGCTACACCTTC.

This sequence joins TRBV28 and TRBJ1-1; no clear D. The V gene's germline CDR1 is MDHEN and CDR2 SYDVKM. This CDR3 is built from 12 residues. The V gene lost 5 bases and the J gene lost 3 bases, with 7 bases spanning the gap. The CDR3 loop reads CASSGLYTEAFF. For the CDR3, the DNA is TGTGCCAGCAGTGGGCTTTACACTGAAGCTTTCTTT.

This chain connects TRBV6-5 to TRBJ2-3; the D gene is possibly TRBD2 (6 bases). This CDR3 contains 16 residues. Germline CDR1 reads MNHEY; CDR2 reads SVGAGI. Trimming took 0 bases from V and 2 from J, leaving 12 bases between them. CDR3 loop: CASSYSSQGLTDTQYF. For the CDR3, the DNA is TGTGCCAGCAGTTACTCGAGCCAGGGACTCACAGATACGCAGTATTTT.

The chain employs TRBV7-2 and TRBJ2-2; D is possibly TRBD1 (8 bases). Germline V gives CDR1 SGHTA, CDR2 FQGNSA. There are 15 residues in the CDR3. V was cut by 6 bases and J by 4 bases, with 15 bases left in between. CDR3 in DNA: TGTGCCAGCAGTTCCCACAGGGGGGGCACCGGGGAGCTGTTTTTT. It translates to CASSSHRGGTGELFF.

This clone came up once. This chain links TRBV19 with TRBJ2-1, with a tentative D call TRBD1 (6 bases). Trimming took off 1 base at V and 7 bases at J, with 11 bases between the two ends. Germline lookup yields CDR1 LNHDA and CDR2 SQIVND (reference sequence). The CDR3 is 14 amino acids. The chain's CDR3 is CASSIARTGNEQFF. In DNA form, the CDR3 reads TGTGCCAGTAGTATAGCACGAACAGGGAATGAGCAGTTCTTC.

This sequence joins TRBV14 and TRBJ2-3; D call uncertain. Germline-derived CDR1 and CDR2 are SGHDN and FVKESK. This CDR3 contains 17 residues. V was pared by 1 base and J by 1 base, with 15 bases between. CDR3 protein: CASSQAIGGLRTDTQYF. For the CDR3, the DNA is TGTGCCAGCAGCCAAGCGATTGGCGGATTACGCACAGATACGCAGTATTTT.

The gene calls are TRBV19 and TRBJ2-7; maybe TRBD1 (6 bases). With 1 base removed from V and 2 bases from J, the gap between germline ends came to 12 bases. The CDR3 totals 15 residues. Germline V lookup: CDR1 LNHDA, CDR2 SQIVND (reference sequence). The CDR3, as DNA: TGTGCCAGTAGTATAGCGTGGGACACGACCTACGAGCAGTACTTC. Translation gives CASSIAWDTTYEQYF.

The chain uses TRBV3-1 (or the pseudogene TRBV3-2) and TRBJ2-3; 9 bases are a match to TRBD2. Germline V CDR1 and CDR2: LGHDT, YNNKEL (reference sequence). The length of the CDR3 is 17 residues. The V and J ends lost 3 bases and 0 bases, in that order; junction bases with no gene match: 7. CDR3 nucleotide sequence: TGTGCCAGCAGCCATTCTAGCGGGGTCGCTAGCACAGATACGCAGTATTTT. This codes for CASSHSSGVASTDTQYF.

This CDR3 is CAWRGWELAGVETQYF. For the CDR3, the DNA is TGTGCCTGGAGGGGATGGGAGCTAGCGGGGGTGGAGACCCAGTACTTC. V is TRBV30 and J is TRBJ2-5; the match to TRBD2 covers 10 bases. The CDR3 covers 16 residues. Germline values: CDR1 GTSNPN, CDR2 SVGIG (reference sequence). After removal of 3 bases from V and 5 bases from J, the junction contained 12 bases not matched to a gene.

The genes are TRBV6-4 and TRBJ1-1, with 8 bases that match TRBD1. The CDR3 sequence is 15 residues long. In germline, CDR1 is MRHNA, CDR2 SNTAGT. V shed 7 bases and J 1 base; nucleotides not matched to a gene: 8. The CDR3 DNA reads TGTGCCAGCACCGGACAGGGAAGTAGGAACACTGAAGCTTTCTTT. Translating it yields CASTGQGSRNTEAFF.

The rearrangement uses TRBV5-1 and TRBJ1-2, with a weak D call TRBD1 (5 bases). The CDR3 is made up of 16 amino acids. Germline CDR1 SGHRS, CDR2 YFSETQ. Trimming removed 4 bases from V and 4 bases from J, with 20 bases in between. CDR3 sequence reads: CASSLEGTPGSYGYTF. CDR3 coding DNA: TGCGCCAGCAGCCTAGAGGGGACTCCAGGGAGCTATGGCTACACCTTC.

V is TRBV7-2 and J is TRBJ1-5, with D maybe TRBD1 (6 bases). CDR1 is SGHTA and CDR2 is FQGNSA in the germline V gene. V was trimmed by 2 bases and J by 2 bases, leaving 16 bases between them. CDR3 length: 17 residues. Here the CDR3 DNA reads TGTGCCAGCAGCTTAAGGAGGGGGGGCGCAGGCAATCAGCCCCAGCATTTT. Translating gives CASSLRRGGAGNQPQHF.

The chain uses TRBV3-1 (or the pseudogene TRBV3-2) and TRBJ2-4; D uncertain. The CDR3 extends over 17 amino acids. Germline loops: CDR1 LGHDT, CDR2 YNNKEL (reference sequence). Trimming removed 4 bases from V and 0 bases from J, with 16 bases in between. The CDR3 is CASSPPGLTLAKNIQYF. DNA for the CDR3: TGTGCCAGCAGCCCCCCAGGTCTTACCCTAGCCAAAAACATTCAGTACTTC.

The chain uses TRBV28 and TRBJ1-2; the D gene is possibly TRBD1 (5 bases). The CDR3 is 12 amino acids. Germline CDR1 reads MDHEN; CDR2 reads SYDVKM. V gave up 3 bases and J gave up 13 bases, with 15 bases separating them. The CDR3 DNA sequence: TGTGCCAGCAGTTTGAGGAGGGGCTCTCGCACCTTC. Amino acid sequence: CASSLRRGSRTF.

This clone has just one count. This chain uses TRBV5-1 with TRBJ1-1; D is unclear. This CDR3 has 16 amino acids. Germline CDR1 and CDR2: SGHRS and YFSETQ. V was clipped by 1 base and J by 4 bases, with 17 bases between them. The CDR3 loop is CASSLRRLAGGTEAFF. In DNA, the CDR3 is TGCGCCAGCAGCTTGAGGCGATTGGCCGGCGGCACTGAAGCTTTCTTT.

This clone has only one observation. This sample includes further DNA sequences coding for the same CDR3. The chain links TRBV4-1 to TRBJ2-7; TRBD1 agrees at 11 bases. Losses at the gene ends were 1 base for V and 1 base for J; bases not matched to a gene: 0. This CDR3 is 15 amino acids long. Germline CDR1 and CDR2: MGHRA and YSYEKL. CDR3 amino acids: CASSQGDRGSYEQYF. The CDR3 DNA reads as TGCGCCAGCAGCCAAGGGGACAGGGGGTCCTACGAGCAGTACTTC.

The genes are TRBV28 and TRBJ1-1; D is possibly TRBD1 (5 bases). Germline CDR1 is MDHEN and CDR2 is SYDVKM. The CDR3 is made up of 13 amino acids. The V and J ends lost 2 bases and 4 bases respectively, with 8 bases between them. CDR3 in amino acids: CASSLIQVTEAFF. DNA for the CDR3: TGTGCCAGCAGTTTAATACAGGTCACTGAAGCTTTCTTT.

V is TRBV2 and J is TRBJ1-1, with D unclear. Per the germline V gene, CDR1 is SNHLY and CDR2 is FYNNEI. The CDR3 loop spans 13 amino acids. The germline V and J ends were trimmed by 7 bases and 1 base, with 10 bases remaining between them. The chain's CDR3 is CASILDGNTEAFF. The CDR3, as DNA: TGTGCCAGCATCCTAGACGGGAACACTGAAGCTTTCTTT.

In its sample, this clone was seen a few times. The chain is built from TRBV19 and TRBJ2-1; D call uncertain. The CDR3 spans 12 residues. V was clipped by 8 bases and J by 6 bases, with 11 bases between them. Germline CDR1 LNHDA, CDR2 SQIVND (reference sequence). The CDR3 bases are TGTGCCAGTGGCGAGGTCCCCAATGAGCAGTTCTTC. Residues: CASGEVPNEQFF.

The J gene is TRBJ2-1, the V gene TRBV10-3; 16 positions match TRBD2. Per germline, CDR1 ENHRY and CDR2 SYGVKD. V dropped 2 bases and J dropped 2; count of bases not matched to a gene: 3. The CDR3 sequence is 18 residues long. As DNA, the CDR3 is TGTGCCATCAGTGAGGGGACTAGCGGGGGGGCTCCCTACAATGAGCAGTTCTTC. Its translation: CAISEGTSGGAPYNEQFF.

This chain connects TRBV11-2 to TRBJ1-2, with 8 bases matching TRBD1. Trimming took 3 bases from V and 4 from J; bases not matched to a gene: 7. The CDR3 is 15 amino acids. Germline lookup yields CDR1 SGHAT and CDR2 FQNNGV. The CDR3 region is CASSLRQGTSYGYTF. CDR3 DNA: TGTGCCAGCAGCTTGCGACAGGGGACCTCCTATGGCTACACCTTC.

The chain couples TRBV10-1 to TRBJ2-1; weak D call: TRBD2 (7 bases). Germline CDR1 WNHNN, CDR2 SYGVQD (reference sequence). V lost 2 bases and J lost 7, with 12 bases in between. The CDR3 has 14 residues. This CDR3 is CASSEKRGGNEQFF. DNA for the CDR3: TGCGCCAGCAGTGAGAAAAGGGGGGGAAATGAGCAGTTCTTC.

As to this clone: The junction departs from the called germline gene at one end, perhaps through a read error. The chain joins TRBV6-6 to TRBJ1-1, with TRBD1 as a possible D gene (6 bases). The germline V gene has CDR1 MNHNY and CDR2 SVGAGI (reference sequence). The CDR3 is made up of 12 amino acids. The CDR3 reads CATSLLDREAFF. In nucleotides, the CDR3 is TGTGCCACCAGTCTATTGGACAGAGAAGCTTTCTTT.

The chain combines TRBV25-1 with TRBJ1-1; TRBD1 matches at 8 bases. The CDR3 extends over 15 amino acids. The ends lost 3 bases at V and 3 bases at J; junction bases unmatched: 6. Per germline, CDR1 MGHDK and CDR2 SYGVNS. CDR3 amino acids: CASSDPGTGDTEAFF. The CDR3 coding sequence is TGTGCCAGCAGTGACCCTGGGACAGGAGACACTGAAGCTTTCTTT.

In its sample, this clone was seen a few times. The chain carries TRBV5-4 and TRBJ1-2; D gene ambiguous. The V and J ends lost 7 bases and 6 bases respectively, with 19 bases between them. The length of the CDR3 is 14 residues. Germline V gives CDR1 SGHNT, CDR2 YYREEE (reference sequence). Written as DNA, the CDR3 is TGTGCCAGCGCCTCTAACCCCTCTACCGATGGCTACACCTTC. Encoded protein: CASASNPSTDGYTF.

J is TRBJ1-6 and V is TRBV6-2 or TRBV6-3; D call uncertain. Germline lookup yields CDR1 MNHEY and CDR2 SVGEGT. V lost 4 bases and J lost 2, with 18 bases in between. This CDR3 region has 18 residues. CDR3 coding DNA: TGTGCCAGCAGTTGGGTGGCCGGGTTGGTCACCTATAATTCACCCCTCCACTTT. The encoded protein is CASSWVAGLVTYNSPLHF.

The CDR3 nucleotides are TGTGCCAGCAGCCCCGGGACAGGGGCTCGCGAGGCTTTCTTT. Its translation is CASSPGTGAREAFF. The chain uses TRBV7-9 and TRBJ1-1, with TRBD1 matching over 10 bases. CDR3 length: 14 residues. V was clipped by 5 bases and J by 11 bases; unmatched bases: 11. Germline values: CDR1 SEHNR, CDR2 FQNEAQ (reference sequence). Drawing the rest from reference TRBV7-9 and TRBJ1-1, the complete variable domain is DTGVSQNPRHKITKRGQNVTFRCDPISEHNRLYWYRQTLGQGPEFLTYFQNEAQLEKSRLLSDRFSAERPKGSFSTLEIQRTEQGDSAMYLCASSPGTGAREAFFGQGTRLTVV.